The sequence of this T cell receptor beta chain was determined in a study of blood T cell repertoires in COVID-19. About the study: Two consecutive negative NP/OP PCR tests, clearance, or resolved symptoms defined Cohort 3 recovery. Specimens from acute and convalescent COVID-19 originated in the United States, Italy and Spain. T cells, B-cell-depleted T cells, or PBMCs provided the cDNA or gDNA that served as material.

The CDR3 sequence is 14 residues long. The V end lost 6 bases, the J end lost 6 bases, and 15 bases lay between the germline ends. Germline CDR1 is SGHTA and CDR2 is FQGNSA. In the source study's methods: Cell counts per sample came from amplifying reference gene primers. TCRdb keeps only in-frame clones here, not all; method: immunoSEQ multiplex PCR. V and J calls and clone size are given by that table; D and trimming were obtained from the DNA. This table holds about 190,000 clones, around 86% found once. This sequence originates from a woman aged 40-49 years in a cohort exposed to, infected with or recovered from COVID-19 (not recorded which). V gene TRBV7-2 combines with J gene TRBJ2-1; D is possibly TRBD1 (5 bases). The sample consisted of PBMCs or T cells enriched from blood (not recorded which). CDR3 protein: CASSRDSYPNEQFF. The CDR3 region has the DNA TGTGCCAGCAGTCGAGACAGTTATCCCAATGAGCAGTTCTTC.